This is a list of T cell receptor beta chains from one sample in a study of monozygotic twins with cystic fibrosis. Generated by immunoSEQ multiplex PCR, the TCRdb table keeps only in-frame clones and is missing some. The sample holds 20,000 to 25,000 clones, 97% seen once. The sample comprised blood. Receptors originate from a girl aged 10 to 17 with cystic fibrosis. The CDR3 runs from the conserved cysteine through the conserved F or W. The D gene is left open where the match is weak. Where a row states a size, it is once, few, many or the class of an expanded clone; other rows omit it.

d_gene	v_gene	j_gene	abundance	CDR3aa	CDR3nt
TRBD1	TRBV7-9	TRBJ2-3	.	CASSFGQGNTDTQYF	TGTGCCAGCAGCTTTGGACAGGGAAACACAGATACGCAGTATTTT
TRBD1	TRBV2	TRBJ1-4	.	CASSEPKQGAANEKLFF	TGTGCCAGCAGTGAACCAAAACAGGGGGCGGCTAATGAAAAACTGTTTTTT
.	TRBV4-1	TRBJ1-4	.	CASSQGFEKLFF	TGCGCCAGCAGCCAAGGGTTTGAAAAACTGTTTTTT
.	TRBV7-2	TRBJ1-5	.	CASSLGGTQGQPQHF	TGTGCCAGCAGCTTAGGAGGGACCCAAGGTCAGCCCCAGCATTTT
.	TRBV10-3	TRBJ1-1	.	CAISSKTHPLNTEAFF	TGTGCCATCAGCTCTAAAACCCATCCACTGAACACTGAAGCTTTCTTT
TRBD2	TRBV5-5	TRBJ2-1	.	CASRVGLADYNEQFF	TGTGCCAGCAGGGTGGGGCTAGCGGACTACAATGAGCAGTTCTTC
TRBD1	TRBV18	TRBJ1-2	.	CASSPGTDYYGYTF	TGTGCCAGCTCACCCGGGACAGACTACTATGGCTACACCTTC
.	TRBV7-2	TRBJ1-1	once	CASSPMGALNTEAFF	TGTGCCAGCAGCCCGATGGGGGCACTGAACACTGAAGCTTTCTTT
TRBD1	TRBV29-1	TRBJ2-3	.	CSARRQGADTQYF	TGCAGCGCCCGAAGACAGGGGGCAGATACGCAGTATTTT
.	TRBV20-1	TRBJ1-1	.	CSVRQREAFF	TGCAGTGTAAGACAGCGTGAAGCTTTCTTT
.	TRBV6-1	TRBJ1-5	once	CASSALVTDQPQHF	TGTGCCAGCAGTGCGTTAGTTACAGATCAGCCCCAGCATTTT
.	TRBV5-4	TRBJ2-3	.	CASSADSTDTQYF	TGTGCCAGCAGCGCGGACAGCACAGATACGCAGTATTTT
TRBD1	TRBV30	TRBJ1-2	few	CAWSDRGSGYTF	TGTGCCTGGAGCGACAGGGGTTCGGGCTACACCTTC
TRBD2	TRBV29-1	TRBJ2-1	once	CSVEAGEPYNEQFF	TGCAGCGTTGAGGCGGGAGAGCCCTACAATGAGCAGTTCTTC
TRBD1	TRBV29-1	TRBJ2-2	.	CSARDRAGTGELFF	TGCAGCGCCAGGGACAGGGCGGGGACCGGGGAGCTGTTTTTT
TRBD2	TRBV4-2	TRBJ2-7	.	CASSTTTPRDYNPPEQYF	TGTGCCAGCAGCACCACTACCCCCAGGGACTATAACCCCCCAGAGCAGTACTTC
.	TRBV18	TRBJ2-3	.	CASSPDRTDTQYF	TGTGCCAGCTCACCTGACAGGACAGATACGCAGTATTTT
TRBD2	TRBV5-1	TRBJ2-7	.	CASRWTSGSYEQYF	TGCGCCAGCAGGTGGACTAGCGGGAGCTACGAGCAGTACTTC
.	TRBV30	TRBJ2-6	.	CAWSVRRPSGANVLTF	TGTGCCTGGAGTGTGCGGCGGCCCTCTGGGGCCAACGTCCTGACTTTC
TRBD2	TRBV19	TRBJ2-5	.	CASSITREEGETQYF	TGTGCCAGTAGTATCACCCGGGAGGAGGGAGAGACCCAGTACTTC
.	TRBV5-8	TRBJ1-4	.	CASRGQYEKLFF	TGTGCCAGCAGGGGACAATATGAAAAACTGTTTTTT
.	TRBV5-1	TRBJ2-1	.	CASRQDTYNEQFF	TGCGCCAGCCGACAGGACACCTACAATGAGCAGTTCTTC
.	TRBV4-2	TRBJ2-7	.	CASSQDSGSYEQYF	TGTGCCAGCAGCCAAGATTCTGGAAGCTACGAGCAGTACTTC
TRBD2	TRBV9	TRBJ2-5	.	CASSVGLAGGETQYF	TGTGCCAGCAGCGTGGGACTAGCGGGAGGAGAGACCCAGTACTTC
.	TRBV6-6	TRBJ2-5	.	CASSYGTGKETQYF	TGTGCCAGCAGTTACGGGACTGGAAAAGAGACCCAGTACTTC
.	TRBV28	TRBJ2-7	.	CASSTGTTYEQYF	TGTGCCAGCAGTACCGGGACAACCTACGAGCAGTACTTC
.	TRBV19	TRBJ2-5	once	CASSIRETQYF	TGTGCCAGTAGTATCCGAGAGACCCAGTACTTC
.	TRBV12-5	TRBJ1-1	.	CASARNTEAFF	TGTGCTAGTGCCAGGAACACTGAAGCTTTCTTT
.	TRBV19	TRBJ2-3	.	CASTDRDTQYF	TGTGCCAGTACCGACCGAGATACGCAGTATTTT
.	TRBV10-1	TRBJ2-3	.	CASSDEEESTDTQYF	TGCGCCAGCAGTGATGAAGAGGAGAGCACAGATACGCAGTATTTT
TRBD1	TRBV5-6	TRBJ1-1	.	CASSGKDRGEAFF	TGTGCCAGCAGCGGGAAGGACAGGGGAGAAGCTTTCTTT
.	TRBV30	TRBJ2-2	.	CAWSVRTGELFF	TGTGCCTGGAGTGTACGCACCGGGGAGCTGTTTTTT
TRBD2	TRBV28	TRBJ2-7	.	CASSLVAGASYEQYF	TGTGCCAGCAGTTTGGTAGCGGGAGCCTCCTACGAGCAGTACTTC
.	TRBV10-3	TRBJ1-2	.	CAISESGSRNYGYTF	TGTGCCATCAGTGAGTCGGGCAGTCGCAACTATGGCTACACCTTC
.	TRBV9	TRBJ2-7	.	CASSPPLRSEQYF	TGTGCCAGCAGCCCCCCCCTTCGATCCGAGCAGTACTTC
.	TRBV11-2	TRBJ2-5	.	CASSFTWGLGLPGETQYF	TGTGCCAGCAGCTTCACATGGGGGTTGGGACTTCCGGGGGAGACCCAGTACTTC
TRBD2	TRBV18	TRBJ2-7	.	CASSPSSGGRYEQYF	TGTGCCAGCTCACCAAGCTCTGGCGGGAGGTACGAGCAGTACTTC
TRBD2	TRBV28	TRBJ2-7	.	CASRGLGLAGVEQYF	TGTGCCAGCAGGGGGCTCGGACTAGCGGGAGTCGAGCAGTACTTC
.	TRBV10-2	TRBJ2-5	.	CASSGLLETQYF	TGCGCCAGCAGCGGACTTTTGGAGACCCAGTACTTC
.	TRBV19	TRBJ1-2	.	CASSIPDGFYGYTF	TGTGCCAGTAGTATACCGGACGGATTCTATGGCTACACCTTC
TRBD1	TRBV5-4	TRBJ1-2	once	CASSPNRGQLGYTF	TGTGCCAGCAGCCCCAACAGGGGGCAGTTAGGCTACACCTTC
.	TRBV18	TRBJ1-1	once	CASSPSYKGGEAFF	TGTGCCAGCTCACCTAGCTATAAGGGGGGAGAAGCTTTCTTT
.	TRBV29-1	TRBJ1-2	.	CSVETRNLNGYTF	TGCAGCGTTGAAACTCGAAATCTCAATGGCTACACCTTC
.	TRBV5-1	TRBJ1-3	once	CASSLGISPGNTIYF	TGCGCCAGCAGCCTAGGGATTTCCCCTGGAAACACCATATATTTT
.	TRBV29-1	TRBJ1-1	.	CSVSRGTEAFF	TGCAGCGTTTCCAGGGGCACTGAAGCTTTCTTT
TRBD1	TRBV27	TRBJ1-2	once	CASSPGGRVKIGYTF	TGTGCCAGCAGTCCAGGGGGCAGGGTAAAAATTGGCTACACCTTC
TRBD1	TRBV5-6	TRBJ2-3	.	CASSRGQGAEEWAGYTQYF	TGTGCCAGCAGCCGTGGACAGGGGGCCGAAGAGTGGGCAGGGTATACGCAGTATTTT
.	TRBV9	TRBJ2-1	.	CASSVESGVGNEQFF	TGTGCCAGCAGCGTAGAATCGGGAGTGGGTAATGAGCAGTTCTTC